This paragraph reports one TCR beta chain. The sample belongs to a study of blood T cell repertoires in COVID-19. Study-wide background: Spain, Italy and the United States supplied samples that represented acute and convalescent COVID-19. The analysed material was cDNA or gDNA that came from T cells, B-cell-depleted T cells, or PBMCs.

V shed 5 bases, J shed 5 bases, and the junction held 9 bases outside the gene matches. The germline gives CDR1 SGHTA, CDR2 FQGNSA. The CDR3 sequence is 15 residues long. Clones were read by immunoSEQ multiplex PCR, and TCRdb kept only the in-frame ones, dropping some. The sample yields about 190,000 clones, under 85% seen once. The clonotype was recovered from a woman aged 40 to 49 with acute or convalescent COVID-19. What was sequenced was peripheral blood. The chain carries TRBV7-2 and TRBJ1-2; 9 nucleotides agree with TRBD1. The CDR3: CASSQSGTGLYGYTF. The CDR3 nucleotides read TGTGCCAGCAGCCAGTCCGGGACAGGGCTTTATGGCTACACCTTC.